One sample yielded the 30 T cell receptor beta chains listed below, sequenced in a study of T cell responses to AZD1222 COVID-19 vaccine. This table comes from immunoSEQ multiplex PCR, and its TCRdb copy is limited to in-frame clones, with some not included. The table includes about 170,000 clones, approximately 90% detected once. The sample in question was peripheral blood, obtained 28 days after the second AZD1222 dose. These TCRs come from an adult who received the AZD1222 COVID-19 vaccine.

The CDR3 DNA sequence: TGTGCCAGTAGTATAGACAGGGGGCTAACAGATACGCAGTATTTT. It codes for CASSIDRGLTDTQYF. V usage is TRBV19 and J usage is TRBJ2-3; 8 bases line up with TRBD1. Per germline, CDR1 LNHDA and CDR2 SQIVND (reference sequence). V lost 0 bases, J lost 3 bases, and 2 bases stayed unmatched. The CDR3 contains 15 residues.

This clone appeared a few times. The chain is built from TRBV6-2 or TRBV6-3 and TRBJ1-1; unclear D gene. V lost 5 bases to trimming and J lost 3 bases, with 19 bases between them. Germline CDR1 is MNHEY and CDR2 is SVGEGT. This CDR3 is 16 amino acids long. DNA for the CDR3: TGTGCCAGCAGTCCCACCAGTCGGGGTCGTTACACTGAAGCTTTCTTT. Protein: CASSPTSRGRYTEAFF.

The chain is built from TRBV7-2 and TRBJ2-2, with D uncertain. Trimming left V 7 bases short and J 1 base short, with 13 bases between. The CDR3 is 15 residues long. Germline lookup yields CDR1 SGHTA and CDR2 FQGNSA. Here the CDR3 reads CASTPVRRNTGELFF. In DNA form, the CDR3 reads TGTGCCAGCACCCCTGTTAGACGGAACACCGGGGAGCTGTTTTTT.

The rearrangement joins TRBV7-8 to TRBJ2-2; D not resolved. The germline V gene encodes CDR1 SGHVS and CDR2 FQNEAQ. V gave up 1 base and J gave up 9 bases, with 12 bases separating them. The CDR3 spans 14 residues. CDR3 region: CASSLDRSLWELFF. The CDR3 bases are TGTGCCAGCAGCTTAGACCGTTCCTTATGGGAGCTGTTTTTT.

The rearrangement joins TRBV27 to TRBJ1-3; the match to TRBD1 covers 9 bases. The CDR3 is made up of 15 amino acids. J was trimmed by 0 bases and V by 6 bases; bases with no gene match: 3. Looked up from germline, CDR1 is MNHEY and CDR2 is SMNVEV (reference sequence). The CDR3 region has the DNA TGTGCCAGCAGACAACAGGGGGCCTCTGGAAACACCATATATTTT. Amino acid sequence: CASRQQGASGNTIYF.

The chain links TRBV7-9 to TRBJ2-5; D perhaps matches TRBD1 (6 bases). The germline V gene encodes CDR1 SEHNR and CDR2 FQNEAQ (reference sequence). This CDR3 comprises 15 residues. The V gene lost 4 bases and the J gene lost 5 bases, with 17 bases spanning the gap. In nucleotides, the CDR3 is TGTGCCAGCAGCTCGACAGGCTCGAGTGGGGAGACCCAGTACTTC. This codes for CASSSTGSSGETQYF.

This chain links TRBV7-2 with TRBJ1-1; D gene uncertain. CDR1 and CDR2 from the germline V gene are SGHTA and FQGNSA. This CDR3 comprises 15 residues. Trimming removed 1 base at V and 7 bases at J, with 16 bases between. The CDR3 DNA is TGTGCCAGCAGCTTAGATCCGGTTTGGGGTGGTGAAGCTTTCTTT. Translation: CASSLDPVWGGEAFF. The full variable domain, its missing parts supplied by reference TRBV7-2 and TRBJ1-1, is GAGVSQSPSNKVTEKGKDVELRCDPISGHTALYWYRQSLGQGLEFLIYFQGNSAPDKSGLPSDRFSAERTGGSVSTLTIQRTQQEDSAVYLCASSLDPVWGGEAFFGQGTRLTVV.

The chain uses TRBV11-2 and TRBJ2-5, with no clear D. The V end lost 2 bases, the J end lost 5 bases, and 3 bases lay between the germline ends. This CDR3 has 11 residues. The germline CDR1 and CDR2 sequences are SGHAT and FQNNGV. The CDR3 loop reads CASSLSETQYF. DNA for the CDR3: TGTGCCAGCAGCTTAAGTGAGACCCAGTACTTC.

The V and J genes are TRBV4-1 and TRBJ2-3, with D possibly matching TRBD2 (6 bases). V shed 3 bases and J shed 4 bases, with 23 bases lying between them. The CDR3 is 18 residues long. Germline CDR1 is MGHRA and CDR2 is YSYEKL. DNA of the CDR3: TGCGCCAGCAGCCACTCGGGGGACCTGGGGTATCAGGCAGATACGCAGTATTTT. This gives the protein CASSHSGDLGYQADTQYF.

J is TRBJ2-3 and V is TRBV6-1; D gene unclear. This CDR3 is built from 12 residues. V was trimmed by 3 bases and J by 4 bases, leaving 5 bases between them. CDR1 is MNHNS, CDR2 SASEGT, per germline. The CDR3 sequence: CASSDGSDTQYF. The CDR3 bases are TGTGCCAGCAGTGATGGCTCAGATACGCAGTATTTT.

This clone was seen a single time. V and J are TRBV3-1 (or the pseudogene TRBV3-2) and TRBJ1-2, with D perhaps TRBD1 (5 bases). V dropped 5 bases and J dropped 0 bases, with 10 bases sitting between them. This CDR3 has 14 amino acids. Germline CDR1 reads LGHDT; CDR2 reads YNNKEL (reference sequence). CDR3 coding DNA: TGTGCCAGCAGCTCCCGACAGACTAACTATGGCTACACCTTC. This gives the protein CASSSRQTNYGYTF.

The rearrangement joins TRBV4-2 to TRBJ2-1; a possible D gene is TRBD2 (6 bases). The V end lost 0 bases, the J end lost 0 bases, and 15 bases lay between the germline ends. The CDR3 is made up of 18 amino acids. In germline, CDR1 is LGHNA, CDR2 YNFKEQ. In nucleotides, the CDR3 is TGTGCCAGCAGCCAAGATTGGTCCGGGGGTAGCTCCTACAATGAGCAGTTCTTC. Protein product: CASSQDWSGGSSYNEQFF.

This clone was counted only a few times. This CDR3 is also generated by other DNA sequences in the sample. The CDR3 sequence: CASSPPGRGNQPQHF. The CDR3 DNA reads as TGTGCCAGCTCACCTCCCGGCAGGGGAAATCAGCCCCAGCATTTT. The chain joins TRBV18 to TRBJ1-5; a weak D match, TRBD1 (6 bases). From germline, CDR1 is KGHSH and CDR2 LQKENI. V lost 3 bases to trimming and J lost 4 bases, with 13 bases between them. This CDR3 region has 15 residues.

The V and J genes are TRBV5-4 and TRBJ2-2; tentative D call: TRBD1 (6 bases). Trimming shortened V by 4 bases and J by 4 bases, and 17 bases separated the two germline ends. The CDR3 extends over 16 amino acids. In germline, CDR1 is SGHNT, CDR2 YYREEE (reference sequence). The CDR3 sequence: CASSPGQTGSTGELFF. The DNA for the CDR3 is TGTGCCAGCAGCCCCGGACAGACGGGAAGCACCGGGGAGCTGTTTTTT.

V gene TRBV3-1 (or the pseudogene TRBV3-2) combines with J gene TRBJ2-3, with TRBD2 matching over 11 bases. The germline CDR1 and CDR2 sequences are LGHDT and YNNKEL (reference sequence). This CDR3 has 18 residues. V trimming: 4 bases; J trimming: 2 bases; junction bases outside the gene matches: 11. CDR3 DNA sequence: TGTGCCAGCAGCCCCCAGGTGGGTAGCGGGGGGGCCACAGATACGCAGTATTTT. It yields the protein CASSPQVGSGGATDTQYF.

The V gene is TRBV5-8, the J gene TRBJ1-4; no clear D gene. The CDR3 loop spans 14 amino acids. V lost 2 bases and J 3 bases, leaving 8 bases between the germline ends. Looked up from germline, CDR1 is SGHTS and CDR2 is YDEGEE. In DNA, the CDR3 is TGTGCCAGCAGCTTAAGTAGAGCTAATGAAAAACTGTTTTTT. Translation: CASSLSRANEKLFF. Drawing the rest from reference TRBV5-8 and TRBJ1-4, the complete variable domain is EAGVTQSPTHLIKTRGQQATLRCSPISGHTSVYWYQQALGLGLQFLLWYDEGEERNRGNFPPRFSGRQFPNYSSELNVNALELEDSALYLCASSLSRANEKLFFGSGTQLSVL.

The J gene is TRBJ1-6, the V gene TRBV3-1 (or the pseudogene TRBV3-2); D might be TRBD1 (6 bases). Germline CDR1 and CDR2: LGHDT and YNNKEL (reference sequence). The CDR3 length is 14 residues. The ends were cut back, 5 bases at V and 5 bases at J, with 10 bases in the middle. The CDR3 DNA is TGTGCCAGCAGCTCGAGGGGGGATAATTCACCCCTCCACTTT. Amino acids: CASSSRGDNSPLHF.

Only one count was recorded for this clone. The gene calls are TRBV15 and TRBJ1-2; no definite D call. The germline V and J ends were trimmed by 1 base and 8 bases, with 17 bases remaining between them. The CDR3 extends over 15 amino acids. Germline assignment: CDR1 LNHNV and CDR2 YYDKDF (reference sequence). The CDR3 loop is CATSRAYGPPEGYTF. As DNA, the CDR3 is TGTGCCACCAGCAGAGCTTATGGGCCACCGGAAGGCTACACCTTC.

The V and J genes are TRBV11-2 and TRBJ1-4; a possible D gene is TRBD1 (5 bases). There are 15 residues in the CDR3. Germline loops: CDR1 SGHAT, CDR2 FQNNGV. The V and J ends lost 5 bases and 1 base respectively, with 11 bases between them. CDR3 sequence (DNA): TGTGCCAGCAGCCCGGAGGGGAAAACTAATGAAAAACTGTTTTTT. Its translation is CASSPEGKTNEKLFF.

The V call is TRBV7-8, the J call TRBJ2-2, with 7 nucleotides matching TRBD1. Germline CDR1 SGHVS, CDR2 FQNEAQ. This CDR3 comprises 18 residues. V trimming: 5 bases; J trimming: 1 base; junction bases outside the gene matches: 13. Written as DNA, the CDR3 is TGTGCCAGCAGCCCTTTAGGACAGGTCCTCGGGAACACCGGGGAGCTGTTTTTT. Residues: CASSPLGQVLGNTGELFF.

The CDR3 sequence is CASSLDRSTYYGYTF. The DNA of the CDR3 is TGTGCCAGCAGCTTAGATCGCAGCACTTACTATGGCTACACCTTC. The chain carries TRBV11-2 and TRBJ1-2; D unclear. CDR3 size: 15 residues. Per the germline V gene, CDR1 is SGHAT and CDR2 is FQNNGV. Trimming removed 0 bases at V and 3 bases at J, with 11 bases between. The whole variable domain, remainder taken from reference TRBV11-2 and TRBJ1-2, is EAGVAQSPRYKIIEKRQSVAFWCNPISGHATLYWYQQILGQGPKLLIQFQNNGVVDDSQLPKDRFSAERLKGVDSTLKIQPAKLEDSAVYLCASSLDRSTYYGYTFGSGTRLTVV.

A single count supports this clone. This chain joins TRBV4-1 and TRBJ2-1; 9 nucleotides align to TRBD1. The CDR3 sequence is 16 residues long. V lost 4 bases, J lost 5 bases, and 9 bases stayed unmatched. In germline, CDR1 is MGHRA, CDR2 YSYEKL. In nucleotides, the CDR3 is TGCGCCAGCAGCCGGGAGCCGGGACAGGGTAACAATGAGCAGTTCTTC. Residues: CASSREPGQGNNEQFF.

The gene calls are TRBV9 and TRBJ1-2, with 7 bases that match TRBD1. This CDR3 has 15 amino acids. Germline loops: CDR1 SGDLS, CDR2 YYNGEE. The junction had 5 bases not matched to a gene; V was cut back by 3 bases and J by 0 bases. The CDR3 here is CASSATGAPNYGYTF. CDR3 DNA sequence: TGTGCCAGCAGCGCCACAGGGGCCCCTAACTATGGCTACACCTTC. Variable domain in full (rest from reference TRBV9 and TRBJ1-2): DSGVTQTPKHLITATGQRVTLRCSPRSGDLSVYWYQQSLDQGLQFLIQYYNGEERAKGNILERFSAQQFPDLHSELNLSSLELGDSALYFCASSATGAPNYGYTFGSGTRLTVV.

V usage is TRBV29-1 and J usage is TRBJ1-2; TRBD1 is a possible D gene (6 bases). The CDR3 length is 14 residues. Germline V gene sequence: CDR1 SQVTM, CDR2 ANQGSEA. Trimming pared 1 base from V and 1 base from J, leaving 10 bases between. In nucleotides, the CDR3 is TGCAGCGTTGAAGGAGACAGGAATAACTATGGCTACACCTTC. This translates into CSVEGDRNNYGYTF.

This clone was detected a few times. This sequence joins TRBV5-4 and TRBJ2-1; 8 bases are shared with TRBD1. V dropped 6 bases and J dropped 4; count of bases not matched to a gene: 3. Germline assignment: CDR1 SGHNT and CDR2 YYREEE (reference sequence). The CDR3 spans 13 residues. The CDR3, as DNA: TGTGCCAGCACGCGGACAGGGTACAATGAGCAGTTCTTC. It encodes CASTRTGYNEQFF. Based on the CDR3 plus reference TRBV5-4 and TRBJ2-1, the full variable domain is ETGVTQSPTHLIKTRGQQVTLRCSSQSGHNTVSWYQQALGQGPQFIFQYYREEENGRGNFPPRFSGLQFPNYSSELNVNALELDDSALYLCASTRTGYNEQFFGPGTRLTVL.

The chain uses TRBV7-9 and TRBJ2-5; D perhaps matches TRBD2 (5 bases). CDR1 is SEHNR, CDR2 FQNEAQ, per germline (reference sequence). V shed 0 bases and J shed 7 bases, with 12 bases lying between them. The CDR3 is 14 amino acids. Here the CDR3 DNA reads TGTGCCAGCAGCTTAGCGTCTAGCTTTGGGACCCAGTACTTC. This translates into CASSLASSFGTQYF.

J is TRBJ1-2 and V is TRBV5-6, with 8 positions matching TRBD1. The germline V gene has CDR1 SGHDT and CDR2 YYEEEE. The CDR3 spans 14 residues. The J segment lost 6 bases and the V segment lost 4 bases, leaving 8 bases of the junction unmatched. Here the CDR3 DNA reads TGTGCCAGCAGCCCACGGGACAGGCCCGATGGCTACACCTTC. Its protein product is CASSPRDRPDGYTF.

This chain links TRBV4-1 with TRBJ2-7; tentatively, D is TRBD1 or TRBD2 (5 bases each). V lost 0 bases, J lost 2 bases, and 8 bases lay in between. Per germline, CDR1 MGHRA and CDR2 YSYEKL. The CDR3 is made up of 14 amino acids. This chain's CDR3 is CASSQDTGPYEQYF. The CDR3 DNA reads TGCGCCAGCAGCCAAGATACGGGACCCTACGAGCAGTACTTC.

CDR3 DNA: TGTGCCAGCTCACCTCAAGGCATGGAGAACACTGAAGCTTTCTTT. The encoded protein is CASSPQGMENTEAFF. V gene TRBV18 combines with J gene TRBJ1-1; D gene unclear. Germline lookup yields CDR1 KGHSH and CDR2 LQKENI. V was clipped by 3 bases and J by 1 base, with 12 bases between them. The CDR3 extends over 15 amino acids.

This clone has only one observation. The V and J genes are TRBV4-2 and TRBJ2-1, with a possible D match to TRBD2 (7 bases). Germline V gene data show CDR1 as LGHNA and CDR2 as YNFKEQ. CDR3 length equals 14 residues. The ends were cut back, 8 bases at V and 4 bases at J, with 15 bases in the middle. The CDR3 DNA is TGTGCCAGCGACGGCGGGGGCCTTTACAATGAGCAGTTCTTC. Translated: CASDGGGLYNEQFF.